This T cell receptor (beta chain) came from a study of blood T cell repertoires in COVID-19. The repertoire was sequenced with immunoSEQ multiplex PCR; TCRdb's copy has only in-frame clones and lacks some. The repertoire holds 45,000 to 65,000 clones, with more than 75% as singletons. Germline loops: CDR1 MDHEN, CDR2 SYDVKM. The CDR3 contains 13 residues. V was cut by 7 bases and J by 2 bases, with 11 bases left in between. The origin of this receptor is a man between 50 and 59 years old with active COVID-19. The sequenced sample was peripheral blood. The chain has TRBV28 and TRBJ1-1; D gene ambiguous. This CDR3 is CASTLTLNTEAFF. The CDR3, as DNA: TGTGCCAGCACCCTGACTCTAAACACTGAAGCTTTCTTT.